These 2 T cell receptor beta chains originate from one sample sequenced in a study of blood T cell repertoires in COVID-19. The repertoire was sequenced with immunoSEQ multiplex PCR; TCRdb's copy has only in-frame clones and lacks some. The sample lists 100,000 to 150,000 clones; around 86% were seen once. The source material was peripheral blood. All receptors derive from a human donor in a cohort sampled during active COVID-19.

This clone occurred a few times. The chain uses TRBV18 and TRBJ2-1, with 10 bases identical to TRBD2. The CDR3 covers 15 residues. V gave up 6 bases and J gave up 7 bases; unmatched junction bases: 9. Germline assignment: CDR1 KGHSH and CDR2 LQKENI. The CDR3 is CASSPAGGPRNEQFF. The CDR3 coding sequence is TGTGCCAGCTCCCCAGCGGGAGGGCCTCGTAATGAGCAGTTCTTC.

The chain recombines TRBV5-6 with TRBJ2-2; 7 bases are shared with TRBD2. The CDR3 runs 16 residues. V lost 0 bases, J lost 4 bases, and 6 bases stayed unmatched. Germline V gene lookup returns CDR1 SGHDT and CDR2 YYEEEE. In DNA, the CDR3 is TGTGCCAGCAGCTTGGGGGGACTAACCCTCACCGGGGAGCTGTTTTTT. It specifies CASSLGGLTLTGELFF.